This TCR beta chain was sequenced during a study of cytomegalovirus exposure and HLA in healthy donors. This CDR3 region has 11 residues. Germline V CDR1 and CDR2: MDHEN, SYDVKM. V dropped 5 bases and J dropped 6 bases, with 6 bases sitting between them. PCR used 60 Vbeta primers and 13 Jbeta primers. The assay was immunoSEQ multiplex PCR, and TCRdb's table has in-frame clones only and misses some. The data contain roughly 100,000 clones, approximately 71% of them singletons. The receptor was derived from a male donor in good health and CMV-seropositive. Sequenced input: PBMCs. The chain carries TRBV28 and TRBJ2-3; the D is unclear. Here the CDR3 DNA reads TGTGCCAGCAGTCCCCGGGATACGCAGTATTTT. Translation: CASSPRDTQYF.